The clone carrying this T cell receptor (beta chain) was seen a few times. Between the trimmed V and J ends, which lost 3 bases and 3 bases, there was a span of 4 bases. The CDR3 is 11 residues long. Germline V gene data show CDR1 as SGHDT and CDR2 as YYEEEE. This specimen belongs to a study of naive and memory T cell subsets. Ligated cDNA underwent four rounds of PCR with nested alpha and beta constant region primers and SP2. For blood and skin samples, reverse transcription used TCR alpha and beta constant primers. Each CDR3 protein gets one entry after TCRdb re-called the 5' RACE reads with MiXCR. Of roughly 62,000 distinct CDR3 sequences in the sample, 7.2% are singletons; the top ten hold roughly a tenth. TCR cDNA received a 3' ligated oligonucleotide that carried a UMI. Cells were not sorted; total RNA input targeted about 1 to 1000 ng.

The chain couples TRBV5-6 to TRBJ2-7; D remains ambiguous. This clonotype was obtained from a male donor in good health. The CDR3 spells CASSSGYEQYF. For the CDR3, the DNA is TGTGCCAGCAGCTCCGGCTACGAGCAGTACTTC.